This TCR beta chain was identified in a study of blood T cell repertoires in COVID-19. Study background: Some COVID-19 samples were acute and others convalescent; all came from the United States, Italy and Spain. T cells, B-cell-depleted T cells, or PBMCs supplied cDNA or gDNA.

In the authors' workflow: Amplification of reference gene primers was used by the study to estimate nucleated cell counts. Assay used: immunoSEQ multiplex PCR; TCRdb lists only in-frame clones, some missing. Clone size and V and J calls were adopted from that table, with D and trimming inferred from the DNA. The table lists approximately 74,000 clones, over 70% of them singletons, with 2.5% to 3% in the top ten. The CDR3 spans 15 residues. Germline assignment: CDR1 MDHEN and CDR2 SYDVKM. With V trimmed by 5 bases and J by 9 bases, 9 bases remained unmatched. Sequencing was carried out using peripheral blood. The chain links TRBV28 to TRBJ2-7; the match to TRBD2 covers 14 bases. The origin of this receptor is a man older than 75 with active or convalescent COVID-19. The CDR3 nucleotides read TGTGCCAGCAGTCCCGGGACTAGCGGGAGTATGGCGCAGTACTTC. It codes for CASSPGTSGSMAQYF.